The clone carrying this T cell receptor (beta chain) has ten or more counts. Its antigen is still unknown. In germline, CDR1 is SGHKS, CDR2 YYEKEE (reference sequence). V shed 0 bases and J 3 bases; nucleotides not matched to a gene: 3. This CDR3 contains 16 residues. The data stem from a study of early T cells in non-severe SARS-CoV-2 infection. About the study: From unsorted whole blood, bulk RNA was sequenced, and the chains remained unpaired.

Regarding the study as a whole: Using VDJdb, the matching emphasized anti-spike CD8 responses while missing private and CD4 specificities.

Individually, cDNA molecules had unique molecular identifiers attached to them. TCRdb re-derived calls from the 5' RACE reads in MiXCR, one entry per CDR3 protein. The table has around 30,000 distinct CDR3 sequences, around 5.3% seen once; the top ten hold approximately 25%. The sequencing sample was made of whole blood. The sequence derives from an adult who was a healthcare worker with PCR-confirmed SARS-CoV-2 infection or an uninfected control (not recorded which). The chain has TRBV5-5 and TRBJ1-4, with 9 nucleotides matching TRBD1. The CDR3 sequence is CASSLAQGAANEKLFF. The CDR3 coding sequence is TGTGCCAGCAGCTTGGCACAGGGGGCCGCTAATGAAAAACTGTTTTTT. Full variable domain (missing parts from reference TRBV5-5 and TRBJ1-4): DAGVTQSPTHLIKTRGQQVTLRCSPISGHKSVSWYQQVLGQGPQFIFQYYEKEERGRGNFPDRFSARQFPNYSSELNVNALLLGDSALYLCASSLAQGAANEKLFFGSGTQLSVL.